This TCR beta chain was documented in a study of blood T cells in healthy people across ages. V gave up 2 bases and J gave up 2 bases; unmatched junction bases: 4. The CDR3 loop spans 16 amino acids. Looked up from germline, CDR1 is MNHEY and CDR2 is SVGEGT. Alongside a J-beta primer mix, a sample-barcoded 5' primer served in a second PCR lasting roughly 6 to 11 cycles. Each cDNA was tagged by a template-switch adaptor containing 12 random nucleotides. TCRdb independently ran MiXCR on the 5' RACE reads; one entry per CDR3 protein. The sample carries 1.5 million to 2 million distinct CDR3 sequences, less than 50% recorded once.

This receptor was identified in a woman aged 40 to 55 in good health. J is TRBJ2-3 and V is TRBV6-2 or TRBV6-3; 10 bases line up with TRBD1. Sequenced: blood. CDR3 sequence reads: CASSYGTGVNTDTQYF. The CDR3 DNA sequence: TGTGCCAGCAGTTACGGGACAGGGGTTAACACAGATACGCAGTATTTT.